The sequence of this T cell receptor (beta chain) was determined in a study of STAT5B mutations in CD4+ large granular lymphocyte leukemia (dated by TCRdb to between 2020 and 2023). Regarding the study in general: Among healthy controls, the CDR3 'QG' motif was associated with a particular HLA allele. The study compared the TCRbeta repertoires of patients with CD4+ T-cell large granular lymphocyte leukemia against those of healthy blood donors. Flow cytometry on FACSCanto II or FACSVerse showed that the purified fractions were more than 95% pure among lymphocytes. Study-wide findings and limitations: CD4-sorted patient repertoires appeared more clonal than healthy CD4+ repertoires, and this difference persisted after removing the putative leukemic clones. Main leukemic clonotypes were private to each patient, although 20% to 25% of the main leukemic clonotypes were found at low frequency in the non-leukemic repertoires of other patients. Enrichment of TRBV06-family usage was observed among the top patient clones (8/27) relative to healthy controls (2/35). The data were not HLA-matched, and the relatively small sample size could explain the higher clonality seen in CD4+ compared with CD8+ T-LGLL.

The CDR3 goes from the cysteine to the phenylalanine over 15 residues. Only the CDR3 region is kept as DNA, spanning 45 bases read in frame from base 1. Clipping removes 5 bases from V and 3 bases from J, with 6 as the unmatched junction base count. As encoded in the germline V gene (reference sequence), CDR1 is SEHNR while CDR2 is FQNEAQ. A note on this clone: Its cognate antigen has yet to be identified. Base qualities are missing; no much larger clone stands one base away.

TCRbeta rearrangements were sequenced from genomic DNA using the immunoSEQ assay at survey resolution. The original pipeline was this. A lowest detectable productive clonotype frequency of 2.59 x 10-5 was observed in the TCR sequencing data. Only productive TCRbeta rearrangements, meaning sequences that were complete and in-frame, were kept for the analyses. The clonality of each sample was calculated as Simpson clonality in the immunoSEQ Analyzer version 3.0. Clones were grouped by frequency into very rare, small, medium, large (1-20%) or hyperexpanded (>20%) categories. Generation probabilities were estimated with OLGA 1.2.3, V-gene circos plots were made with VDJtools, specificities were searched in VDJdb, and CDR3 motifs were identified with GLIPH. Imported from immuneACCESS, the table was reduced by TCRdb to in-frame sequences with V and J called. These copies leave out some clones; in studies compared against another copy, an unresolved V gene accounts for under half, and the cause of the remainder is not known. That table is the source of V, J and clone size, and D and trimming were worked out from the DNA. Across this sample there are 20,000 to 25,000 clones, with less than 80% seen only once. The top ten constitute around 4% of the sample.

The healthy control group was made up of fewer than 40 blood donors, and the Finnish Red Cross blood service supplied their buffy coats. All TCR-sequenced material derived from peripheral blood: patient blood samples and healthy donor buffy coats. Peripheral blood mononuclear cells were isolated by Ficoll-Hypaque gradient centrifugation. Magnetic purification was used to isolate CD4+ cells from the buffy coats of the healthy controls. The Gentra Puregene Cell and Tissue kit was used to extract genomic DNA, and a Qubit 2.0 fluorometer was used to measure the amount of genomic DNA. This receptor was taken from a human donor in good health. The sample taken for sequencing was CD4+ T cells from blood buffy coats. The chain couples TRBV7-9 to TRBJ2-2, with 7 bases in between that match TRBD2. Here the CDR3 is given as CASSKGGPDTGELFF. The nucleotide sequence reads TGTGCCAGCAGCAAGGGAGGGCCGGACACCGGGGAGCTGTTTTTT.